These T cell receptor beta chains were read from a single sample in a study of T-cell memory formation after mild COVID-19. TCRdb re-analysed the 5' RACE reads in MiXCR, keeping a single row per CDR3 protein. The sample gives under 650,000 distinct CDR3 sequences, approximately 19% of which show up once; 12% is in the top ten. Input material: PBMCs or a T cell subset sorted from them (not recorded which). All receptors come from an adult woman who had mild COVID-19 (a few samples of this study predate the infection). Cell type and time point are not known. CDR3s include the opening cysteine and the closing phenylalanine or tryptophan. The D gene is left open where the match is weak. Not every row has a clone size; where given, it reads once, few, many or a size class.

size,V,D,J,DNA,CDR3
-,TRBV7-9,TRBD2,TRBJ2-1,TGTGCCAGCAGCTCCTGGACTAGCGGGGAGCAGTTCTTC,CASSSWTSGEQFF
-,TRBV5-1,TRBD1,TRBJ2-3,TGCGCCAGCAGCTTAGGGCCTCGACAGGGATCGGATACGCAGTATTTT,CASSLGPRQGSDTQYF
few,TRBV7-9,-,TRBJ1-6,TGTGCCAGCAGGTCGGGGTCCTATAATTCACCCCTCCACTTT,CASRSGSYNSPLHF
-,TRBV5-1,-,TRBJ2-1,TGCGCCAGCAGACAGAGTGAGCAGTTCTTC,CASRQSEQFF
few,TRBV7-6,TRBD2,TRBJ2-7,TGTGCCAGCAGCCGGACTAGCGGGGGGGCCAACTACGAGCAGTACTTC,CASSRTSGGANYEQYF
-,TRBV20-1,-,TRBJ1-6,TGCAGTGCTGGGACGGAGCATAATTCACCCCTCCACTTT,CSAGTEHNSPLHF
-,TRBV29-1,-,TRBJ1-1,TGCAGCGTTGGGATGAACACTGAAGCTTTCTTT,CSVGMNTEAFF
-,TRBV9,TRBD1,TRBJ1-1,TGTGCCAGCAGCGCAGGGGGCGAGGGCACTGAAGCTTTCTTT,CASSAGGEGTEAFF
-,TRBV6-2/TRBV6-3,TRBD2,TRBJ2-1,TGTGCCAGCAGGGGGACCGGGACTAACAACAATGAGCAGTTCTTC,CASRGTGTNNNEQFF
-,TRBV7-2,TRBD2,TRBJ2-2,TGTGCCAGCAGCTTGTACCTAGCGGGAGAGTGGGGGAACACCGGGGAGCTGTTTTTT,CASSLYLAGEWGNTGELFF
few,TRBV7-8,TRBD1,TRBJ1-3,TGTGCCAGCAGCTCTATCGGACAGGCTTTCTCTGGAAACACCATATATTTT,CASSSIGQAFSGNTIYF
-,TRBV24-1,-,TRBJ1-1,TGTGCCACCAGTGATTCTAGGACCAAGGCTTTAATCTTT,CATSDSRTKALIF
-,TRBV7-8,TRBD1,TRBJ2-7,TGTGCCAGCAGCTTAGCCACGGGACAGTCCTACGAGCAGTACTTC,CASSLATGQSYEQYF
few,TRBV12-3/TRBV12-4,-,TRBJ2-3,TGTGCCAGCAGCCCGGCGGCGGGGACAGATACGCAGTATTTT,CASSPAAGTDTQYF
-,TRBV9,TRBD1,TRBJ1-1,TGTGCCAGCAGCGTTGGGACAGGGGACGTCGGCACTGAAGCTTTCTTT,CASSVGTGDVGTEAFF
-,TRBV19,-,TRBJ1-5,TGTGCCAGTAGTATAGCCACCGAACAGCCCCAGCATTTT,CASSIATEQPQHF
-,TRBV3-1,-,TRBJ2-1,TGTGCCAGCAGCCAACTATTTACCGCCTCCTACAATGAGCAGTTCTTC,CASSQLFTASYNEQFF
-,TRBV6-5,TRBD1,TRBJ2-3,TGTGCCAGCAGTCCGGGACAGGGTACGTCAGATACGCAGTATTTT,CASSPGQGTSDTQYF
-,TRBV3-1,-,TRBJ1-5,TGTGCCAGCAGCCAAGGGGTTCGGGCCGGCAATCAGCCCCAGCATTTT,CASSQGVRAGNQPQHF
many,TRBV5-1,-,TRBJ2-7,TGCGCCAGCAGCCCAGGGGTCCGTTCCTACGAGCAGTACTTC,CASSPGVRSYEQYF
once,TRBV4-3,-,TRBJ2-7,TGCGCCAGCAGCCAAGGGTGGGCGGGGGAGCAGTACTTC,CASSQGWAGEQYF
-,TRBV7-9,-,TRBJ2-1,TGTGCCAGCAGCCTCCCAAGGGGGGCCGGGGACTTCTCCTACAATGAGCAGTTCTTC,CASSLPRGAGDFSYNEQFF